The 30 T cell receptor beta chains in this list originate from one sample, sequenced in a study of molecular identifiers for immune sequencing clone quantification. TCRdb fed the PCR reads into MiXCR, producing one record per CDR3 protein. The table records some 680,000 distinct CDR3 sequences, over 25% of them present only once. Sequenced: naive CD8+ T cells from blood, with Jurkat cell RNA spiked in. Subset reported: FACS-sorted CD8+CD4-CCR7+CD45RA+ naive T cells. All receptors come from a human donor in good health. Some libraries in this study had Jurkat cell RNA spiked in.

Concerning this clonotype: Just one base apart from a much larger clone, this may be a read error. V is TRBV29-1 and J is TRBJ1-1; D remains ambiguous. V dropped 4 bases and J dropped 6 bases, with 9 bases sitting between them. Per the germline V gene, CDR1 is SQVTM and CDR2 is ANQGSEA. This CDR3 has 11 residues. The DNA of the CDR3 is TGCAGCGTTGCTGTTTGGTCTGAAGCTTTCTTT. This gives the protein CSVAVWSEAFF.

Note on this clonotype: The missing conserved phenylalanine or tryptophan at the end of this CDR3 makes a read error likely. The gene calls are TRBV10-3 and TRBJ2-7; tentative D call: TRBD2 (6 bases). The CDR3 runs to 12 residues. Trimming took 0 bases from V and 6 from J, leaving 6 bases between them. The V gene's germline CDR1 is ENHRY and CDR2 SYGVKD. CDR3 protein: CAISESGGEQYL. In nucleotides, the CDR3 is TGTGCCATCAGTGAGTCGGGGGGCGAGCAGTACCTC.

This clonotype was seen only a few times. The chain employs TRBV30 and TRBJ2-1, with TRBD1 identical over 10 bases. V dropped 4 bases and J dropped 0; count of bases not matched to a gene: 3. Per germline, CDR1 GTSNPN and CDR2 SVGIG (reference sequence). The CDR3 loop spans 15 amino acids. The CDR3 region has the DNA TGTGCCTGGATTGGGACAGGGGTCTCCTACAATGAGCAGTTCTTC. Translated, it gives CAWIGTGVSYNEQFF.

Details on this clonotype: A much larger clone sits a single nucleotide away, making a read error possible. The rearrangement uses TRBV6-5 and TRBJ2-3; tentative D call: TRBD2 (7 bases). Germline V gene sequence: CDR1 MNHEY, CDR2 SVGAGI. CDR3 length: 15 amino acids. CDR3 loop: CASTEGGPSTDTKYF. DNA for the CDR3: TGTGCCAGCACCGAGGGGGGGCCTAGCACAGATACGAAGTATTTT.

This clonotype was observed a single time. This chain connects TRBV2 to TRBJ2-5, with 11 bases lining up with TRBD2. The CDR3 sequence is 20 residues long. Per the germline V gene, CDR1 is SNHLY and CDR2 is FYNNEI. Losses at the gene ends were 1 base for V and 1 base for J; bases not matched to a gene: 14. CDR3 sequence reads: CASSEGSLASGGPSQETQYF. The CDR3 nucleotides read TGTGCCAGCAGTGAAGGCTCTCTCGCTAGCGGGGGGCCTAGCCAAGAGACCCAGTACTTC.

About this clonotype itself: Since a much larger clone is just one base distant, this may be a read error. The rearrangement links TRBV12-3 or TRBV12-4 to TRBJ2-2; tentative D call: TRBD2 (5 bases). The CDR3 is 15 residues long. This CDR3 is CASSLSELATWELFF. The CDR3 DNA is TGTGCCAGCAGTTTATCTGAGCTAGCCACCTGGGAGCTGTTTTTT.

The sample holds many counts of this clonotype. The rearrangement links TRBV7-2 to TRBJ2-3; 11 nucleotides match TRBD2. The V and J ends lost 2 bases and 2 bases, in that order; junction bases with no gene match: 9. The CDR3 contains 18 residues. Germline V lookup: CDR1 SGHTA, CDR2 FQGNSA. This chain's CDR3 is CASSLPASGGPSTDTQYF. The CDR3 coding sequence is TGTGCCAGCAGCTTACCAGCTAGCGGGGGGCCGTCCACAGATACGCAGTATTTT.

Regarding this clonotype: A read error is possible here, since a much larger clone lies one base away. This chain joins TRBV21-1 and TRBJ1-1. TRBV21-1 has pseudogene status. The CDR3 contains 12 residues. Written as DNA, the CDR3 is TGTGCCAGCGGCCAGTCGGACACTGAAGCTTTCTTT. This encodes CASGQSDTEAFF.

This clonotype was counted at least ten times. The genes are TRBV28 and TRBJ1-6; no clear D. Germline V gene lookup returns CDR1 MDHEN and CDR2 SYDVKM. V lost 5 bases, J lost 3 bases, and 11 bases lay in between. The CDR3 sequence is 15 residues long. The CDR3 DNA follows: TGTGCCAGCAGTAGAGACTGGAGCTATAATTCACCCCTCCACTTT. It is translated as CASSRDWSYNSPLHF.

On this clonotype itself: A much larger clone differs by one base, so this may be a read error. The gene calls are TRBV27 and TRBJ1-5; tentative D call: TRBD1 (5 bases). Germline-derived CDR1 and CDR2 are MNHEY and SMNVEV (reference sequence). The CDR3 loop spans 18 amino acids. The CDR3 is CASSTPPRQPYSNQPRHF. CDR3 nucleotide sequence: TGTGCCAGCAGTACTCCTCCGAGACAGCCCTATAGCAATCAGCCCCGGCATTTT.

The rearrangement links TRBV20-1 to TRBJ2-1; a weak D match, TRBD1 (5 bases). This CDR3 has 10 residues. Germline V CDR1 and CDR2: DFQATT, SNEGSKA (reference sequence). The CDR3 sequence is CSTGNNEQFF. The CDR3 nucleotides are TGCAGCACAGGTAACAATGAGCAGTTCTTC.

The chain has TRBV29-1 and TRBJ2-5, with a weak D call TRBD2 (6 bases). The CDR3 extends over 13 amino acids. Trimming took 4 bases from V and 5 from J, leaving 14 bases between them. The germline V gene encodes CDR1 SQVTM and CDR2 ANQGSEA. CDR3 loop: CSVGGGEVETQYF. In DNA, the CDR3 is TGCAGCGTTGGTGGAGGGGAGGTTGAGACCCAGTACTTC.

The V gene is TRBV30, the J gene TRBJ2-7, with D possibly being TRBD1 (6 bases). CDR3 length equals 13 residues. V was pared by 3 bases and J by 3 bases, with 12 bases between. CDR1 and CDR2 from the germline V gene are GTSNPN and SVGIG (reference sequence). This chain's CDR3 is CAWRETGSYEQYF. The CDR3 DNA reads as TGTGCCTGGAGAGAAACAGGGAGCTACGAGCAGTACTTC.

Remarks on this clonotype: A much larger clone differs by one base, so this may be a read error. This sequence joins TRBV6-5 and TRBJ2-5; D could derive from TRBD1 or TRBD2 (5 bases each). The V end lost 6 bases, the J end lost 3 bases, and 11 bases lay between the germline ends. Germline loops: CDR1 MNHEY, CDR2 SVGAGI. The CDR3 contains 13 residues. The CDR3 DNA follows: TGTGCCAGCAGGAGAGGGGCGGAAGAGACCCAGTACTTC. It codes for CASRRGAEETQYF.

In its sample, this clonotype was seen many times. The chain links TRBV6-5 to TRBJ1-1; D might be TRBD1 (5 bases). Germline V CDR1 and CDR2: MNHEY, SVGAGI. The CDR3 length is 20 residues. The germline V and J ends were trimmed by 2 bases and 0 bases, with 25 bases remaining between them. The CDR3 protein is CASSYDHIRAGGPVNTEAFF. The CDR3 nucleotides read TGTGCCAGCAGTTACGATCATATAAGGGCGGGGGGTCCGGTGAACACTGAAGCTTTCTTT.

This clonotype was counted at least ten times. This rearrangement joins TRBV5-4 to TRBJ2-7, with 7 bases aligning to TRBD1. Germline V gives CDR1 SGHNT, CDR2 YYREEE (reference sequence). V trimming: 0 bases; J trimming: 1 base; junction bases outside the gene matches: 4. The CDR3 is made up of 15 amino acids. The CDR3 nucleotides are TGTGCCAGCAGCTTGGATCCGGGACAGTCCTACGAGCAGTACTTC. This translates into CASSLDPGQSYEQYF.

Concerning this clonotype itself: A much larger clone lies one base from this, so it may be a read error. Without the conserved terminal phenylalanine or tryptophan, this CDR3 likely stems from a read error. V usage is TRBV4-1 and J usage is TRBJ1-1, with D maybe TRBD1 (5 bases). Trimming left V 5 bases short and J 1 base short, with 14 bases between. CDR1 MGHRA and CDR2 YSYEKL come from the germline V gene. The length of the CDR3 is 15 residues. CDR3 residues: CASSSSRGTNTEAFL. The CDR3 DNA follows: TGCGCCAGCAGCTCCAGCCGGGGCACGAACACTGAAGCTTTCTTG.

There are many counts of this clonotype. This sequence joins TRBV5-6 and TRBJ1-1; no clear D gene. This CDR3 contains 13 residues. Germline CDR1 reads SGHDT; CDR2 reads YYEEEE. The V end was cut by 0 bases, the J end by 6 bases, with 9 bases between. The CDR3 DNA is TGTGCCAGCAGCTTGGCCGTCGGGGCTGAAGCTTTCTTT. Protein sequence: CASSLAVGAEAFF.

This clonotype was seen at least ten times. The V gene is TRBV12-3 or TRBV12-4, the J gene TRBJ1-1; D is undetermined. The CDR3 has 12 amino acids. V lost 6 bases to trimming and J lost 0 bases, with 5 bases between them. CDR3 nucleotide sequence: TGTGCCAGCAGCCGGGTGAACACTGAAGCTTTCTTT. It codes for CASSRVNTEAFF.

In its sample, this clonotype was seen a few times. V gene TRBV30 combines with J gene TRBJ1-5, with D possibly TRBD1 on 6 matching bases. The CDR3 runs to 13 residues. The germline gives CDR1 GTSNPN, CDR2 SVGIG (reference sequence). Trimming removed 0 bases at V and 6 bases at J, with 9 bases between. CDR3: CAWSVRGGQPQHF. For the CDR3, the DNA is TGTGCCTGGAGTGTCAGGGGCGGTCAGCCCCAGCATTTT.

This clonotype was seen repeatedly, ten times or more. An end of the junction differs from the germline gene, which may be a read error. This chain links TRBV4-3 with TRBJ2-7, with 8 nucleotides matching TRBD1. Germline V gene data show CDR1 as LGHNA and CDR2 as YSLEER. This CDR3 has 14 residues. The CDR3 bases are TGTGCCAGCAGCCAAGACAGGGGTGCCTACGAGCAGTACTTC. It encodes CASSQDRGAYEQYF.

This chain connects TRBV11-2 to TRBJ2-7; D may be TRBD1 (5 bases). Germline V gene data show CDR1 as SGHAT and CDR2 as FQNNGV. Between the trimmed V and J ends, which lost 2 bases and 0 bases, there was a span of 11 bases. This CDR3 spans 15 amino acids. CDR3 amino acids: CASSLNVRASYEQYF. In DNA, the CDR3 is TGTGCCAGCAGCTTAAATGTCAGGGCCTCCTACGAGCAGTACTTC.

This clonotype has at least ten counts. The chain has TRBV2 and TRBJ1-5; D not resolved. CDR3 length equals 16 residues. The V end was cut by 7 bases, the J end by 2 bases, with 18 bases between. Germline V lookup: CDR1 SNHLY, CDR2 FYNNEI. CDR3 sequence: CASNRTRARGNQPQHF. In DNA form, the CDR3 reads TGTGCCAGCAATCGGACGAGGGCCCGGGGCAATCAGCCCCAGCATTTT.

This clonotype was detected a few times. A single base separates this from a much larger clone, so it may be a read error. Because it lacks the conserved phenylalanine or tryptophan at the end, this CDR3 is likely a read error. V usage is TRBV5-4 and J usage is TRBJ2-3, with 14 bases fitting TRBD2. Germline loops: CDR1 SGHNT, CDR2 YYREEE (reference sequence). V lost 4 bases, J lost 4 bases, and 5 bases stayed unmatched. The CDR3 is made up of 16 amino acids. The CDR3 coding sequence is TGTGCCAGCAGCGAAGGGACTAGCGGGGGTGCAGATACGCAGTATTTA. Translation: CASSEGTSGGADTQYL.

CDR3 loop: CAPHPGVSTEAFF. The CDR3 nucleotides read TGTGCCCCCCACCCAGGGGTATCCACTGAAGCTTTCTTT. This sequence joins TRBV24-1 and TRBJ1-1, with D tentatively TRBD1 (6 bases). Trimming pared 12 bases from V and 4 bases from J, leaving 17 bases between. The V gene's germline CDR1 is KGHDR and CDR2 SFDVKD. The CDR3 is made up of 13 amino acids.

The sample holds many counts of this clonotype. The rearrangement uses TRBV14 and TRBJ1-1, with D hard to call. With 2 bases removed from V and 1 base from J, the gap between germline ends came to 11 bases. Germline CDR1 is SGHDN and CDR2 is FVKESK. The CDR3 length is 15 residues. CDR3 nucleotides: TGTGCCAGCAGCCAAAGCAAGTGGGGGAACACTGAAGCTTTCTTT. Translation: CASSQSKWGNTEAFF.

This clonotype was observed a few times. The chain recombines TRBV13 with TRBJ2-3, with TRBD2 matching over 13 bases. Losses at the gene ends were 0 bases for V and 0 bases for J; bases not matched to a gene: 9. Germline values: CDR1 PRHDT, CDR2 FYEKMQ (reference sequence). The CDR3 is 20 residues long. The CDR3 region is CASSLGPGTSGITSTDTQYF. For the CDR3, the DNA is TGTGCCAGCAGCTTAGGGCCCGGGACTAGCGGGATCACTAGCACAGATACGCAGTATTTT.

The J gene is TRBJ2-3, the V gene TRBV20-1; 8 bases line up with TRBD2. J lost 1 base, V lost 1 base, and 13 bases had no gene match. Germline V lookup: CDR1 DFQATT, CDR2 SNEGSKA (reference sequence). This CDR3 contains 18 residues. CDR3 DNA: TGCAGTGCTAGAGGTGCTAGCGGGCGGGCCCTGGGCACAGATACGCAGTATTTT. Encoded protein: CSARGASGRALGTDTQYF.

The rearrangement joins TRBV6-2 or TRBV6-3 to TRBJ2-4; TRBD2 matches 10 bases. The CDR3 consists of 16 residues. Looked up from germline, CDR1 is MNHEY and CDR2 is SVGEGT. With 2 bases clipped from V and 8 bases from J, the junction kept 9 bases outside the gene matches. The DNA for the CDR3 is TGTGCCAGCAGTTACGGGGGGACTAGCGACGGGTACATTCAGTACTTC. Translated: CASSYGGTSDGYIQYF.

The table lists this clonotype with many counts. The chain is built from TRBV10-3 and TRBJ2-3; weak D call: TRBD1 (6 bases). CDR3 length equals 16 residues. The germline V and J ends were trimmed by 0 bases and 3 bases, with 13 bases remaining between them. Germline V CDR1 and CDR2: ENHRY, SYGVKD. CDR3 in amino acids: CAISESVGGKTDTQYF. The DNA for the CDR3 is TGTGCCATCAGTGAGTCAGTAGGGGGTAAGACAGATACGCAGTATTTT.